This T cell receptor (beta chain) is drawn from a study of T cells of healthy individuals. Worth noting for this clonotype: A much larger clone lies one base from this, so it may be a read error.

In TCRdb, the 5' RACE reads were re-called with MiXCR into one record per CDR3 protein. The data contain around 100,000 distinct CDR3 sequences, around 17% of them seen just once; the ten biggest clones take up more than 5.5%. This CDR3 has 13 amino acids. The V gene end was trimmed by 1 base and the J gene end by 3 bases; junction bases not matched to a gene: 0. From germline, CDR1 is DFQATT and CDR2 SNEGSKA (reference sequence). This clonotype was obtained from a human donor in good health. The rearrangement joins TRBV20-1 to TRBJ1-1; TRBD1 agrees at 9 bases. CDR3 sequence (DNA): TGCAGTGCTAGAGGGGACAGGGACACTGAAGCTTTCTTT. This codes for CSARGDRDTEAFF.